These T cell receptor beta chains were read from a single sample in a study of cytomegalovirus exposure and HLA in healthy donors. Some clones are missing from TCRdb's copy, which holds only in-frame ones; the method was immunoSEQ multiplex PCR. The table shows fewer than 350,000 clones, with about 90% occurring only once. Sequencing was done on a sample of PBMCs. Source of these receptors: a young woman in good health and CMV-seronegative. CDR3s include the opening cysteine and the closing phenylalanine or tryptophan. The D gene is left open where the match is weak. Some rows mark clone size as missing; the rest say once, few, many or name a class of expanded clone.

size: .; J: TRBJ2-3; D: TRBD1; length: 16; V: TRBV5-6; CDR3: CASSPLGTGTTDTQYF; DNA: TGTGCCAGCAGCCCGCTAGGGACAGGGACCACAGATACGCAGTATTTT
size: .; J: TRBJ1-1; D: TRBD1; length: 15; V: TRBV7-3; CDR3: CASSPPGTGNTEAFF; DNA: TGTGCCAGCAGCCCACCGGGGACAGGAAACACTGAAGCTTTCTTT
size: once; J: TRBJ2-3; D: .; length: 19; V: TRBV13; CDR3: CASSLAGGEASGGTDTQYF; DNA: TGTGCCAGCAGCTTGGCAGGGGGCGAGGCTAGCGGGGGCACAGATACGCAGTATTTT
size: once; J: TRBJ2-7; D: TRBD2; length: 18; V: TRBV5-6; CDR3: CASSLELAGGYSVYEQYF; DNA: TGTGCCAGCAGCTTGGAGCTAGCGGGGGGTTATTCTGTATACGAGCAGTACTTC
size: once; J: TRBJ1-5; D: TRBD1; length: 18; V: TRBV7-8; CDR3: CASSLDRGAQYSNQPQHF; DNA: TGTGCCAGCAGCCTAGACAGGGGGGCCCAGTATAGCAATCAGCCCCAGCATTTT
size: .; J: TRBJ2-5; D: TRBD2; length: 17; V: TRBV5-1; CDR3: CASSLSLAGYLQETQYF; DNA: TGCGCCAGCAGCTTGAGTCTAGCGGGGTACCTACAAGAGACCCAGTACTTC
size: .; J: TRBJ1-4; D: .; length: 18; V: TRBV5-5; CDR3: CASSLTHLLSATNEKLFF; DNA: TGTGCCAGCAGCTTGACCCATCTTCTGAGTGCAACTAATGAAAAACTGTTTTTT
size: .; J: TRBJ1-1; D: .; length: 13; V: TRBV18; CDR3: CASSPMLFTEAFF; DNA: TGTGCCAGCTCACCCATGTTGTTCACTGAAGCTTTCTTT
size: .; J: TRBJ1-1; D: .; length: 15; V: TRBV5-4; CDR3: CASSFGGAKNTEAFF; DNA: TGTGCCAGCAGCTTTGGGGGGGCGAAGAACACTGAAGCTTTCTTT
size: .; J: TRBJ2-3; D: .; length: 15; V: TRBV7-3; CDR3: CASSLVGGLTDTQYF; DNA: TGTGCCAGCAGCTTGGTCGGCGGTCTCACAGATACGCAGTATTTT
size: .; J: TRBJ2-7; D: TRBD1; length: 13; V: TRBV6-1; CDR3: CASQGAPPYEQYF; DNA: TGTGCCAGCCAGGGGGCTCCCCCCTACGAGCAGTACTTC
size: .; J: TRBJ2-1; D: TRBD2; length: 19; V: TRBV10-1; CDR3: CASSLKGGLAGATVGEQFF; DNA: TGCGCCAGCAGCCTCAAGGGGGGACTAGCGGGGGCCACGGTGGGGGAGCAGTTCTTC
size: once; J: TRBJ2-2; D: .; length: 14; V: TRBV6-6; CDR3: CASKSDPSAGELFF; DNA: TGTGCCAGCAAAAGCGACCCCTCGGCCGGGGAGCTGTTTTTT
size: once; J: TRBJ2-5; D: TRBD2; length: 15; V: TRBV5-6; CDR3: CASSLFHPGGETQYF; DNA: TGTGCCAGCAGCTTGTTCCACCCGGGAGGGGAGACCCAGTACTTC
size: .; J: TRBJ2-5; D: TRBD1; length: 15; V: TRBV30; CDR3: CAWTRGPGIVLEQYF; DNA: TGTGCCTGGACAAGGGGGCCCGGGATCGTTTTGGAGCAGTACTTC
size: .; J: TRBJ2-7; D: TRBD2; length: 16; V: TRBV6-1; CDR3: CASSEYTSGATYEQYF; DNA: TGTGCCAGCAGTGAATATACTAGCGGGGCAACCTACGAGCAGTACTTC
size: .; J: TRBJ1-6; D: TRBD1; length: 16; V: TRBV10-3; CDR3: CAISEEGGIFNSPLHF; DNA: TGTGCCATCAGTGAAGAAGGGGGCATCTTCAATTCACCCCTCCACTTT